This is a list of T cell receptor beta chains from one sample in a study of blood T cell repertoires in COVID-19. The protocol was immunoSEQ multiplex PCR, while the TCRdb copy is restricted to in-frame clones and leaves out a portion. The profile shows 350,000 or so clones, roughly 87% of them singletons. The sequenced sample was peripheral blood. These receptors all stem from an older woman with COVID-19, enrolled during active disease. Both conserved end residues are part of each CDR3. A D gene is named only where the DNA matches it firmly. Clone size is stated in some rows and not others, as once, few, many or a class when expanded.

. TRBJ1-5 . TRBV7-9 TGTGCCAGCAGCTCCCCTGGGGCAGGGGATCAGCCCCAGCATTTT CASSSPGAGDQPQHF
. TRBJ1-1 . TRBV20-1 TGCACCCAGCTAGAGGACACTGAAGCTTTCTTT CTQLEDTEAFF
TRBD1 TRBJ1-5 . TRBV2 TGTGCCAGCAGAGAAGAGGGACAGTGGGTCAATCAGCCCCAGCATTTT CASREEGQWVNQPQHF
. TRBJ1-5 . TRBV4-1 TGCGCCAGCAGCCAAGATAAAACACCTTATAGCAATCAGCCCCAGCATTTT CASSQDKTPYSNQPQHF
. TRBJ2-7 . TRBV5-6 TGTGCCAGCAGCCTGGGGACAACAAGCCAGGCGCAGTACTTC CASSLGTTSQAQYF
. TRBJ1-4 . TRBV5-1 TGCGCCAGCAGCTTGGACAGGGTTACTGAAAAACTGTTTTTT CASSLDRVTEKLFF
TRBD1 TRBJ1-2 . TRBV19 TGTGCCAGTAGTAGACAGGGGGCGCTCTATGGCTACACCTTC CASSRQGALYGYTF
. TRBJ2-2 . TRBV6-5 TGTGCCAGCACGCAGGGGTTGAGAGACGGGGAGCTGTTTTTT CASTQGLRDGELFF
. TRBJ2-1 . TRBV9 TGTGCCAGCAGCGTAGACGCGGGGAGATACAATGAGCAGTTCTTC CASSVDAGRYNEQFF
. TRBJ1-1 once TRBV5-1 TGCGCCAGCAGCTTGGTGGGGGGATCAGTTACTGAAGCTTTCTTT CASSLVGGSVTEAFF
TRBD1 TRBJ1-6 . TRBV5-4 TGTGCCAGCAGCTCGGGGGGGACAGGGAAGACACCCCTCCACTTT CASSSGGTGKTPLHF
TRBD1 TRBJ1-2 once TRBV19 TGTGCCAGTAGAGCAGGGGGCGCGAGCTATGGCTACACCTTC CASRAGGASYGYTF
TRBD1 TRBJ1-2 few TRBV28 TGTGCCAGCAGAAGCCTAGGGGGCGCCTATGGCTACACCTTC CASRSLGGAYGYTF
TRBD1 TRBJ1-3 . TRBV2 TGTGCCAGCAGATTAAGACAGGGATTACCCCCCCACACCATATATTTT CASRLRQGLPPHTIYF
. TRBJ2-1 . TRBV18 TGTGCCAGCTCACGCGGCCTTGACCACAATGAGCAGTTCTTC CASSRGLDHNEQFF
TRBD2 TRBJ2-5 . TRBV6-5 TGTGCCAGCAGTTCTCTTGTAGCGGGGGCCAAAGAGACCCAGTACTTC CASSSLVAGAKETQYF
TRBD2 TRBJ2-1 . TRBV9 TGTGCCAGCAGCGTACGGAGCGGGGGGGCCTGGAATGAGCAGTTCTTC CASSVRSGGAWNEQFF
. TRBJ1-1 . TRBV19 TGTGCCAGTAGTTCAGGCCGGGAGTTCGGGACTGAAGCTTTCTTT CASSSGREFGTEAFF
. TRBJ2-2 . TRBV7-3 TGTGCCAGCACTTTAAGGGGGTACACCGGGGAGCTGTTTTTT CASTLRGYTGELFF
TRBD1 TRBJ1-2 . TRBV10-3 TGTGCCATCAGAATCGCCGGGACAGGGAAAGAAGGGAACTATGGCTACACCTTC CAIRIAGTGKEGNYGYTF
. TRBJ1-3 . TRBV6-5 TGTGCCAGCAGTCGGGGGGCTGGAAACACCATATATTTT CASSRGAGNTIYF
TRBD2 TRBJ2-2 once TRBV5-5 TGTGCCAGCAGCTCCCGCGGGGGGGCCGGGGAGCTGTTTTTT CASSSRGGAGELFF
TRBD1 TRBJ1-6 . TRBV6-5 TGTGCCAGCAGACGGGGGACAGCCGCTAATTCACCCCTCCACTTT CASRRGTAANSPLHF
TRBD1 TRBJ2-5 . TRBV28 TGTGCCAGCAGACGGACAGGGGGGGAGACCCAGTACTTC CASRRTGGETQYF
TRBD2 TRBJ2-5 . TRBV29-1 TGCAGCATCACCGGGACTAGCGGTGGGACCCAGTACTTC CSITGTSGGTQYF
. TRBJ1-2 . TRBV5-8 TGTGCCAGCAGTTCGTCGACAGGAACCAGAGGAGGCTACACCTTC CASSSSTGTRGGYTF
TRBD2 TRBJ2-1 . TRBV2 TGTGCCAGCGGTAGACTAGCGGGGGGGGACTACAATGAGCAGTTCTTC CASGRLAGGDYNEQFF
. TRBJ1-6 . TRBV19 TGTGCCAGTAGTATCCCAGGGGTTGGATCACCCCTCCACTTT CASSIPGVGSPLHF
TRBD1 TRBJ1-3 once TRBV10-3 TGTGCCATCAGACAGGGGACCACTGGAAACACCATATATTTT CAIRQGTTGNTIYF
. TRBJ2-7 . TRBV18 TGTGCCAGCTCACCAACGGACGAGCAGTACTTC CASSPTDEQYF
. TRBJ1-1 . TRBV9 TGTGCCAGCAGCCCTGGGTCCTCTGGGCCTGAAGCTTTCTTT CASSPGSSGPEAFF
. TRBJ1-1 . TRBV18 TGTGCCAGCTCTACCCTGGGAGGGGAAGTAGGGAACACTGAAGCTTTCTTT CASSTLGGEVGNTEAFF
. TRBJ2-1 once TRBV7-2 TGTGCCAGCAGCTTCCAAACGAGCTCCTACAATGAGCAGTTCTTC CASSFQTSSYNEQFF
TRBD1 TRBJ2-1 . TRBV5-4 TGTGCCAGCAGCCTGACAGGGTACAATGAGCAGTTCTTC CASSLTGYNEQFF
. TRBJ1-4 . TRBV6-1 TGTGCCAGCAGTGAAGGCCGACAGTATAATGAAAAACTGTTTTTT CASSEGRQYNEKLFF
. TRBJ1-2 . TRBV5-1 TGCGCCAGCAGCTTGGCCGCAGGAGGCTATGGCTACACCTTC CASSLAAGGYGYTF
TRBD1 TRBJ1-2 . TRBV6-4 TGTGCCAGCAGTGCCCAGGGGGCGCCCAACTATGGCTACACCTTC CASSAQGAPNYGYTF
TRBD1 TRBJ1-4 . TRBV5-1 TGCGCCAGCAGCACCGGGACAGTTTGGGGAAAACTGTTTTTT CASSTGTVWGKLFF
TRBD1 TRBJ1-5 . TRBV2 TGTGCCAGCAGAGGGGACAGTGATAATCAGCCCCAGCATTTT CASRGDSDNQPQHF
TRBD1 TRBJ1-2 . TRBV19 TGTGCCAGTGCTACTCCCGGGACAGACTATGGCTACACCTTC CASATPGTDYGYTF
. TRBJ1-1 . TRBV6-5 TGTGCCAGCAGCAGACAGATGAACACTGAAGCTTTCTTT CASSRQMNTEAFF
TRBD1 TRBJ1-2 . TRBV2 TGTGCCAGCCGGACAGGGGGCTACTATGGCTACACCTTC CASRTGGYYGYTF
. TRBJ2-5 once TRBV3-1/TRBV3-2 TGTGCCAGCAGCTTTAAGGGAGGTACAGAGACCCAGTACTTC CASSFKGGTETQYF
TRBD1 TRBJ1-5 few TRBV28 TGTGCCAGCAGTAGAGTACAGGGGAATCAGCCCCAGCATTTT CASSRVQGNQPQHF
. TRBJ1-2 . TRBV9 TGTGCCAGCAGCCCCTCAAGGGGGATCTATGGCTACACCTTC CASSPSRGIYGYTF
. TRBJ2-7 many TRBV7-2 TGTGCCAGCAGCGCGGACAGACGGAGGTCCGAGCAGTACTTC CASSADRRRSEQYF
TRBD1 TRBJ1-2 . TRBV5-6 TGTGCCAGCAGCTTGCCTGCCCCGCAGACAGGGTCGGGCTACACCTTC CASSLPAPQTGSGYTF
TRBD1 TRBJ1-1 once TRBV5-1 TGCGCCAGCAGTACAGGGGGCGCGATGGGCACTGAAGCTTTCTTT CASSTGGAMGTEAFF
TRBD1 TRBJ1-4 . TRBV19 TGTGCCAGTAGTAAGTGGACAGGGGCGGACCCTGCAACTAATGAAAAACTGTTTTTT CASSKWTGADPATNEKLFF
TRBD1 TRBJ2-1 . TRBV11-1 TGTGCCAGCAGCTACGCCCGACAGGGACCTGAGCAGTTCTTC CASSYARQGPEQFF
. TRBJ1-2 . TRBV5-1 TGCGCCAGCAGCTTGGCTTTCTATGGCTACACCTTC CASSLAFYGYTF
. TRBJ2-3 once TRBV5-6 TGTGCCAGCAGCCCCTTTTCATTCGATACCGGAGATACGCAGTATTTT CASSPFSFDTGDTQYF
TRBD2 TRBJ2-1 . TRBV9 TGTGCCAGCAGCCCACAACCCATAGCGGGGAGTTCCAATGAGCAGTTCTTC CASSPQPIAGSSNEQFF
. TRBJ1-4 once TRBV27 TGTGCCAGCAGTCCGTACAGGGCTAATAATGAAAAACTGTTTTTT CASSPYRANNEKLFF
. TRBJ2-3 . TRBV24-1 TGTGCCACCAGTGACCTGGACTCATATACGCAGTATTTT CATSDLDSYTQYF
TRBD1 TRBJ1-1 . TRBV6-2/TRBV6-3 TGTGCCAGCAGTTGGACAGGAATGAACACTGAAGCTTTCTTT CASSWTGMNTEAFF
TRBD1 TRBJ2-7 . TRBV4-1 TGCGCCAGCAGCCGCGCACGGGACAGCTCCTACGAGCAGTACTTC CASSRARDSSYEQYF
TRBD1 TRBJ2-2 . TRBV5-1 TGCGCCAGCAGCAGTGGACAGGGGGCAGTCGGGGAGCTGTTTTTT CASSSGQGAVGELFF
. TRBJ2-7 once TRBV6-5 TGTGCCAGCATGGAGGCTCCGAGCGTCTACGAGCAGTACTTC CASMEAPSVYEQYF